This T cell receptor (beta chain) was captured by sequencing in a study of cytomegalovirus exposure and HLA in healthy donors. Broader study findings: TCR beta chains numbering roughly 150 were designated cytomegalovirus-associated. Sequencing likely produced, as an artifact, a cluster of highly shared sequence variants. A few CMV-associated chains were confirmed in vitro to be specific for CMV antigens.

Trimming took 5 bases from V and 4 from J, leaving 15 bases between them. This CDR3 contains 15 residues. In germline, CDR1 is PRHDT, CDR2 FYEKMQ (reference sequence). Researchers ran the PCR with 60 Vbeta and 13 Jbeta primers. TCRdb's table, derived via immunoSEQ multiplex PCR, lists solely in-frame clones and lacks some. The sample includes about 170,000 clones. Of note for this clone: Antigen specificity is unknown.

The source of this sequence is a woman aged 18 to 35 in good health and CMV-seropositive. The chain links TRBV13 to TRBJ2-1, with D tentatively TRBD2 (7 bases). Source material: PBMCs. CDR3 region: CASSPPGGPYNEQFF. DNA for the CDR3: TGTGCCAGCAGCCCACCCGGGGGGCCTTACAATGAGCAGTTCTTC.